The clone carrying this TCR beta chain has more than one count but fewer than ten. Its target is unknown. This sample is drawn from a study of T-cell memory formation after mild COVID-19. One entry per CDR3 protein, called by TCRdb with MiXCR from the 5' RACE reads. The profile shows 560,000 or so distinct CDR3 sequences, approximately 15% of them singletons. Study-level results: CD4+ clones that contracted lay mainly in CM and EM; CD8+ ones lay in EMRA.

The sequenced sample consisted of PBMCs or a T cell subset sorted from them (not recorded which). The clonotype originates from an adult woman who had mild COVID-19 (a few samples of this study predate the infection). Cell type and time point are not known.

The CDR3 coding sequence is TGTGCCAGCAGTTACGGCGCTGAAGCTTTCTTT. It encodes CASSYGAEAFF. The V gene is TRBV6-5, the J gene TRBJ1-1; D uncertain. V lost 2 bases and J 6 bases, leaving 4 bases between the germline ends. The CDR3 is 11 amino acids. Germline loops: CDR1 MNHEY, CDR2 SVGAGI.